This passage covers 5 T cell receptor beta chains from one sample sequenced in a study of blood T cell repertoires in COVID-19. Using immunoSEQ multiplex PCR, the repertoire was profiled, and TCRdb retains in-frame clones only, with some absent. The sample has 310,000 or so clones, roughly 86% seen once; the top ten hold about 1.6%. The material sequenced was peripheral blood. All receptors come from a woman in her 50s with acute or convalescent COVID-19.

This rearrangement joins TRBV2 to TRBJ1-6; 8 bases agree with TRBD1. Germline values: CDR1 SNHLY, CDR2 FYNNEI. CDR3 length: 15 residues. The V and J ends lost 6 bases and 5 bases, in that order; junction bases with no gene match: 6. This chain's CDR3 is CASRRQGSNNSPLHF. The CDR3 DNA reads as TGTGCCAGCAGGAGACAGGGGAGCAATAATTCACCCCTCCACTTT.

V and J are TRBV4-1 and TRBJ2-2; TRBD2 is a possible D gene (6 bases). The CDR3 runs 18 residues. CDR1 and CDR2 from the germline V gene are MGHRA and YSYEKL. V shed 2 bases and J shed 2 bases, with 18 bases lying between them. The CDR3 sequence: CASSQPGDTSRNTGELFF. CDR3 DNA sequence: TGCGCCAGCAGCCAACCAGGCGACACTAGCAGAAACACCGGGGAGCTGTTTTTT.

CDR3 region: CASSLALGGAREQYF. CDR3 sequence (DNA): TGTGCCAGCAGCTTAGCGTTAGGAGGGGCAAGGGAGCAGTACTTC. The chain carries TRBV7-2 and TRBJ2-7, with a possible D match to TRBD2 (6 bases). Germline V gene sequence: CDR1 SGHTA, CDR2 FQGNSA. The CDR3 consists of 15 residues. Trimming took 0 bases from V and 7 from J, leaving 16 bases between them. Full variable domain (outside the CDR3, taken from reference TRBV7-2 and TRBJ2-7): GAGVSQSPSNKVTEKGKDVELRCDPISGHTALYWYRQSLGQGLEFLIYFQGNSAPDKSGLPSDRFSAERTGGSVSTLTIQRTQQEDSAVYLCASSLALGGAREQYFGPGTRLTVT.

V usage is TRBV24-1 and J usage is TRBJ1-4; tentative D call: TRBD1 (5 bases). This CDR3 region has 13 residues. Germline values: CDR1 KGHDR, CDR2 SFDVKD. The V end was cut by 3 bases, the J end by 10 bases, with 11 bases between. The CDR3 DNA follows: TGTGCCACCAGTGATCCGCAGGGCGGAAAACTGTTTTTT. It is translated as CATSDPQGGKLFF.

The V call is TRBV5-1, the J call TRBJ2-7; 12 positions match TRBD2. The CDR3 is made up of 16 amino acids. The V gene end was trimmed by 3 bases and the J gene end by 5 bases; junction bases not matched to a gene: 9. Per germline, CDR1 SGHRS and CDR2 YFSETQ. The CDR3 loop is CASSWALAGGRDEQYF. Written as DNA, the CDR3 is TGCGCCAGCAGCTGGGCCCTAGCGGGAGGGCGCGACGAGCAGTACTTC.